The entry below gives a single T cell receptor beta chain sequence along with its context. This specimen belongs to a study of blood T cell repertoires in COVID-19. Germline CDR1 is MNHEY and CDR2 is SVGAGI. The CDR3 has 14 residues. V dropped 10 bases and J dropped 5; count of bases not matched to a gene: 12. As handled by the study authors: Using reference gene primer amplification, nucleated cell counts were estimated. Sequencing was performed with immunoSEQ multiplex PCR; in TCRdb, only in-frame clones are kept and a portion is missing. For V, J and clone size, that table is used; D and trimming come from the DNA. The sample holds around 330,000 clones, around 90% seen once.

V is TRBV6-5 and J is TRBJ2-5, with TRBD2 identical over 8 bases. Sequences were obtained from PBMCs or T cells enriched from blood (not recorded which). The clonotype originates from a woman aged 18-29 years who had recovered from COVID-19. The CDR3 bases are TGTGCCACCCACGCGCTAAAGCGGGGGGAGACCCAGTACTTC. Translation gives CATHALKRGETQYF.